The entry that follows covers one T cell receptor (beta chain) sequence. In germline, CDR1 is SEHNR, CDR2 FQNEAQ (reference sequence). Trimming pared 3 bases from V and 7 bases from J, leaving 18 bases between. The CDR3 has 16 residues. The entry originates in a study of blood T cell repertoires in COVID-19. Study summary: PBMCs, B-cell-depleted T cells, or T cells were the source of the cDNA or gDNA that made up the material.

In the original processing: Reference gene primers were amplified, and this amplification served to estimate nucleated cell counts. Data came from immunoSEQ multiplex PCR; TCRdb stores just in-frame clones and leaves some out. V, J and clone size are taken as reported in that table, and D and trimming were inferred from the DNA itself. The table includes about 440,000 clones, 70% to 90% detected once. Participants were aged about 18 to 90 years, lived in under 30 US areas, and enrolled virtually. Participants reported their clinical history, and cohort assignment relied on those reports. The chain has TRBV7-9 and TRBJ1-4; weak D call: TRBD1 (5 bases). This clonotype was sampled from a woman under 30 with acute COVID-19. The sample taken for sequencing was PBMCs or T cells enriched from blood (not recorded which). CDR3 residues: CASSFLSVGRGEKLFF. In DNA, the CDR3 is TGTGCCAGCAGCTTTCTGTCCGTGGGGCGCGGTGAAAAACTGTTTTTT.